What follows are 22 T cell receptor beta chains derived from one specimen sequenced in a study of Graves' ophthalmopathy and Graves' hyperthyroidism. From RNA, the CDR3 regions of TCR beta chains were amplified and sequenced. Amplification began with first-round RT-PCR using HTBI primers, then second-round multiplex PCR was performed. Using its own MiXCR run on the multiplex PCR reads, TCRdb lists one record per CDR3 protein. This repertoire shows 1 million to 1.3 million distinct CDR3 sequences, 35% to 40% found once; its top ten account for 11%. Sequenced material: peripheral blood or thyroid tissue (not recorded which). These receptors originate from an adult man with Graves' hyperthyroidism.

This chain connects TRBV20-1 to TRBJ2-2; D not certain. The germline V and J ends were trimmed by 3 bases and 1 base, with 9 bases remaining between them. CDR1 is DFQATT and CDR2 is SNEGSKA in the germline V gene (reference sequence). The CDR3 totals 14 residues. CDR3 sequence reads: CSASMSGNTGELFF. CDR3 nucleotides: TGCAGTGCTAGTATGTCAGGGAACACCGGGGAGCTGTTTTTT.

In its sample, this clonotype was seen many times. At one of its ends the junction is not consistent with the germline gene, which may arise from a read error. The chain couples TRBV2 to TRBJ2-5; D gene ambiguous. The CDR3 length is 12 residues. Germline V gives CDR1 SNHLY, CDR2 FYNNEI. This chain's CDR3 is CTSMQRWETQYF. The CDR3 DNA reads TGTACCAGCATGCAACGTTGGGAGACCCAGTACTTC.

This rearrangement joins TRBV20-1 to TRBJ1-2; TRBD1 is a possible D gene (5 bases). V gave up 0 bases and J gave up 3 bases, with 14 bases separating them. The CDR3 loop spans 15 amino acids. Per germline, CDR1 DFQATT and CDR2 SNEGSKA (reference sequence). Written as DNA, the CDR3 is TGCAGTGCTAGAGAGGGCCTGAGGGGTGACTATGGCTACACCTTC. Amino acids: CSAREGLRGDYGYTF.

This clonotype was found once. The chain is built from TRBV5-1 and TRBJ1-5; D is uncertain. Trimming removed 4 bases at V and 4 bases at J, with 12 bases between. Germline-derived CDR1 and CDR2 are SGHRS and YFSETQ. The CDR3 consists of 14 residues. CDR3 in DNA: TGCGCCAGCAGCAATGGGGAGCCAAATCAGCCCCAGCATTTT. Protein: CASSNGEPNQPQHF.

The table lists this clonotype with many counts. The chain has TRBV15 and TRBJ2-2; D possibly matches TRBD1 or TRBD2 (5 bases each). Trimming shortened V by 9 bases and J by 2 bases, and 10 bases separated the two germline ends. The CDR3 extends over 13 amino acids. Germline-derived CDR1 and CDR2 are LNHNV and YYDKDF (reference sequence). CDR3 sequence: CATGDLNTGELFF. CDR3 nucleotides: TGTGCCACAGGGGACCTCAACACCGGGGAGCTGTTTTTT.

This clonotype was counted at least ten times. V is TRBV12-3 or TRBV12-4 and J is TRBJ2-5; perhaps TRBD1 as D (6 bases). V was trimmed by 6 bases and J by 7 bases, leaving 12 bases between them. This CDR3 comprises 12 residues. The CDR3, as DNA: TGTGCCAGCAGCCTACGAGGGGGGACCCAGTACTTC. It specifies CASSLRGGTQYF.

The chain links TRBV5-1 to TRBJ2-2; no definite D call. The CDR3 totals 12 residues. V lost 3 bases to trimming and J lost 4 bases, with 4 bases between them. Per the germline V gene, CDR1 is SGHRS and CDR2 is YFSETQ. In DNA form, the CDR3 reads TGCGCCAGCAGCTCCCCCACCGGGGAGCTGTTTTTT. Amino acid sequence: CASSSPTGELFF. Based on the CDR3 plus reference TRBV5-1 and TRBJ2-2, the full variable domain is KAGVTQTPRYLIKTRGQQVTLSCSPISGHRSVSWYQQTPGQGLQFLFEYFSETQRNKGNFPGRFSGRQFSNSRSEMNVSTLELGDSALYLCASSSPTGELFFGEGSRLTVL.

The chain employs TRBV7-9 and TRBJ1-1; TRBD1 agrees at 9 bases. CDR3 length: 14 amino acids. V lost 5 bases and J lost 10; bases outside the gene matches: 11. Looked up from germline, CDR1 is SEHNR and CDR2 is FQNEAQ (reference sequence). CDR3 protein: CASSPRGTGSTAFF. CDR3 bases: TGTGCCAGCAGCCCCCGTGGGACAGGGAGTACAGCTTTCTTT.

V gene TRBV10-2 combines with J gene TRBJ2-5; D may be TRBD1 (7 bases). V lost 3 bases and J lost 5, with 16 bases in between. CDR1 and CDR2 from the germline V gene are WSHSY and SAAADI. CDR3 length: 15 residues. The CDR3 reads CASSDFRGAKETQYF. CDR3 bases: TGCGCCAGCAGTGACTTCAGGGGGGCTAAGGAGACCCAGTACTTC.

This clonotype was seen at least ten times. The gene calls are TRBV29-1 and TRBJ1-1; D unclear. This CDR3 contains 10 residues. Between the trimmed V and J ends, which lost 3 bases and 3 bases, there was a span of 2 bases. Germline CDR1 reads SQVTM; CDR2 reads ANQGSEA. The CDR3 DNA follows: TGCAGCGTTGAGGACACTGAAGCTTTCTTT. Its translation is CSVEDTEAFF.

The V call is TRBV7-2, the J call TRBJ2-5, with 9 nucleotides matching TRBD1. The J call could be wrong; TRBJ2-7 is a better fit for the DNA end. Germline V CDR1 and CDR2: SGHTA, FQGNSA. The CDR3 is 14 residues long. CDR3 coding DNA: TGTGCCAGCAGCTCTCGACGGACAGGGGACGAGCAGTACTTC. This sequence encodes CASSSRRTGDEQYF.

As regards this clonotype: A much larger clone lies a single base off, so this may be a read error. The chain links TRBV9 to TRBJ2-2; D is uncertain. The V gene's germline CDR1 is SGDLS and CDR2 YYNGEE. The CDR3 contains 14 residues. The CDR3 DNA reads TGCGCCAGCAGCTTGGAGTCCAACACCGGGGAGCTGTTTTTT. It specifies CASSLESNTGELFF.

In this sample, this clonotype turned up a few times. The rearrangement uses TRBV3-1 and TRBJ1-1, with 11 bases matching TRBD1. This CDR3 spans 19 amino acids. Germline trimming cut 7 bases from V and 1 base from J; bases unmatched to any gene: 17. The germline V gene encodes CDR1 LGHDT and CDR2 YNNKEL (reference sequence). The CDR3, as DNA: TGTGCCAGCAACTTGGTAGGAGGGGGACAGGGGGGAACGAACACTGAAGCTTTCTTT. It encodes CASNLVGGGQGGTNTEAFF.

This clonotype was detected only a few times. The chain couples TRBV12-3 or TRBV12-4 to TRBJ2-7, with D perhaps TRBD1 or TRBD2 (6 bases each). Trimming shortened V by 4 bases and J by 4 bases, and 17 bases separated the two germline ends. This CDR3 comprises 15 residues. This chain's CDR3 is CASSSGGSVTYEQYF. In DNA, the CDR3 is TGTGCCAGCAGTTCCGGGGGCTCAGTAACTTACGAGCAGTACTTC.

This clonotype was recorded at least ten times. CDR3 sequence reads: CASSFWDRGGYTF. The DNA of the CDR3 is TGTGCCAGCAGTTTCTGGGACAGGGGTGGCTACACCTTC. The chain couples TRBV12-3 or TRBV12-4 to TRBJ1-2; TRBD1 agrees at 10 bases. The ends lost 3 bases at V and 7 bases at J; junction bases unmatched: 2. The CDR3 runs 13 residues.

This clonotype was observed many times. The V gene is TRBV7-2, the J gene TRBJ1-2; the D is unclear. Trimming left V 1 base short and J 0 bases short, with 9 bases between. CDR1 is SGHTA, CDR2 FQGNSA, per germline. CDR3 length equals 15 residues. This CDR3 is CASSLEAATNYGYTF. CDR3 DNA sequence: TGTGCCAGCAGCTTAGAGGCGGCCACTAACTATGGCTACACCTTC.

The table lists this clonotype with many counts. J is TRBJ2-7 and V is TRBV7-2; possible D gene TRBD2, 7 bases. This CDR3 comprises 12 residues. The V gene lost 3 bases and the J gene lost 6 bases, with 9 bases spanning the gap. CDR1 is SGHTA, CDR2 FQGNSA, per germline. The CDR3 bases are TGTGCCAGCAGCTTGCGGGGGCTCGAGCAGTACTTC. Protein sequence: CASSLRGLEQYF.

The CDR3 reads CASSYSGEETQYF. DNA of the CDR3: TGTGCCAGCAGTTACTCGGGGGAAGAGACCCAGTACTTC. The chain couples TRBV6-5 to TRBJ2-5; D may correspond to TRBD1 or TRBD2 (5 bases each). The V and J ends lost 0 bases and 3 bases respectively, with 5 bases between them. From germline, CDR1 is MNHEY and CDR2 SVGAGI. The CDR3 has 13 residues.

This clonotype was seen more than once but under ten times. The V gene is TRBV28, the J gene TRBJ1-1, with D perhaps TRBD1 (5 bases). Trimming left V 2 bases short and J 4 bases short, with 8 bases between. The CDR3 runs to 13 residues. Germline V CDR1 and CDR2: MDHEN, SYDVKM. CDR3 DNA: TGTGCCAGCAGTTTACTCCAGGGCACTGAAGCTTTCTTT. It is translated as CASSLLQGTEAFF. Drawing the rest from reference TRBV28 and TRBJ1-1, the complete variable domain is DVKVTQSSRYLVKRTGEKVFLECVQDMDHENMFWYRQDPGLGLRLIYFSYDVKMKEKGDIPEGYSVSREKKERFSLILESASTNQTSMYLCASSLLQGTEAFFGQGTRLTVV.

This sequence joins TRBV4-1 and TRBJ1-5, with D unresolved. V lost 1 base, J lost 6 bases, and 7 bases lay in between. This CDR3 comprises 13 residues. Looked up from germline, CDR1 is MGHRA and CDR2 is YSYEKL. Written as DNA, the CDR3 is TGCGCCAGCAGCCAAGCAGCGGGTCAGCCCCAGCATTTT. It translates to CASSQAAGQPQHF.

The CDR3 DNA reads as TGTGCCAGCAGCCATACCGGGAGGCTGAATGGTTCACCCCTCCACTTT. It encodes CASSHTGRLNGSPLHF. The V gene is TRBV7-9, the J gene TRBJ1-6, with D unresolved. This CDR3 spans 16 amino acids. Germline values: CDR1 SEHNR, CDR2 FQNEAQ (reference sequence). V was shortened by 5 bases and J by 9 bases, with 20 bases between the two germline ends.

The V call is TRBV12-3 or TRBV12-4, the J call TRBJ2-2; TRBD1 matches 8 bases. This CDR3 has 18 amino acids. J lost 6 bases, V lost 2 bases, and 14 bases had no gene match. In DNA form, the CDR3 reads TGTGCCAGCAGTTTATTTCTGAACGACAGGGGTTGGGCCGGGGAGCTGTTTTTT. Its translation: CASSLFLNDRGWAGELFF.